A selection of T cell receptor beta chains follows, all from one sample in a study of shared clonotypes between healthy human individuals. Data came from immunoSEQ multiplex PCR; TCRdb stores just in-frame clones and leaves some out. The profile shows 2 million to 2.5 million clones, approximately 93% of them singletons. Sequencing input: naive CD4+ T cells from PBMCs. The origin of the receptors is a man younger than 30 in good health. Some clones in this sample may be carry-over from other donors' samples. Each CDR3 is given with its conserved first and last residue. A D gene is named only where the DNA matches it firmly.

V,J,D,DNA,CDR3
TRBV28,TRBJ2-7,NA,TGTGCCAGCAGTTTGAGTAGCTACGAGCAGTACTTC,CASSLSSYEQYF
TRBV7-3,TRBJ2-7,NA,TGTGCCAGCAGCTTAAGGCGGGGCGCCTACGAGCAGTACTTC,CASSLRRGAYEQYF
TRBV12-5,TRBJ2-3,TRBD2,TGTGCTAGTGGAACGGGACTAGCGGGCTTCACAGATACGCAGTATTTT,CASGTGLAGFTDTQYF
TRBV5-1,TRBJ1-1,NA,TGCGCCAGCAGCTTAGAGACGGTGAACACTGAAGCTTTCTTT,CASSLETVNTEAFF
TRBV14,TRBJ1-1,NA,TGTGCCAGCAGCCAAGAGGCCAGGGTGAACACTGAAGCTTTCTTT,CASSQEARVNTEAFF
TRBV9,TRBJ1-2,TRBD1,TGTGCCAGCAGCGCGGACAGGGGGGCCTATGGCTACACCTTC,CASSADRGAYGYTF
TRBV28,TRBJ2-2,NA,TGTGCCAGCTCGGAACCCCCTAGCGCCGGGGAGCTGTTTTTT,CASSEPPSAGELFF
TRBV12-5,TRBJ1-2,NA,TGTGCTAGTGGTTTGGGTGAGGGGAACTATGGCTACACCTTC,CASGLGEGNYGYTF
TRBV18,TRBJ2-2,NA,TGTGCCAGCTCACCAATGTCAGGGTGGACCACCGGGGAGCTGTTTTTT,CASSPMSGWTTGELFF
TRBV5-1,TRBJ2-1,TRBD2,TGCGCCAGCAGACGTACTAGCGGGGGAGGCTACAATGAGCAGTTCTTC,CASRRTSGGGYNEQFF
TRBV11-2,TRBJ2-7,NA,TGTGCCAGCAGCCTCGACTCATCCGAGCAGTACTTC,CASSLDSSEQYF